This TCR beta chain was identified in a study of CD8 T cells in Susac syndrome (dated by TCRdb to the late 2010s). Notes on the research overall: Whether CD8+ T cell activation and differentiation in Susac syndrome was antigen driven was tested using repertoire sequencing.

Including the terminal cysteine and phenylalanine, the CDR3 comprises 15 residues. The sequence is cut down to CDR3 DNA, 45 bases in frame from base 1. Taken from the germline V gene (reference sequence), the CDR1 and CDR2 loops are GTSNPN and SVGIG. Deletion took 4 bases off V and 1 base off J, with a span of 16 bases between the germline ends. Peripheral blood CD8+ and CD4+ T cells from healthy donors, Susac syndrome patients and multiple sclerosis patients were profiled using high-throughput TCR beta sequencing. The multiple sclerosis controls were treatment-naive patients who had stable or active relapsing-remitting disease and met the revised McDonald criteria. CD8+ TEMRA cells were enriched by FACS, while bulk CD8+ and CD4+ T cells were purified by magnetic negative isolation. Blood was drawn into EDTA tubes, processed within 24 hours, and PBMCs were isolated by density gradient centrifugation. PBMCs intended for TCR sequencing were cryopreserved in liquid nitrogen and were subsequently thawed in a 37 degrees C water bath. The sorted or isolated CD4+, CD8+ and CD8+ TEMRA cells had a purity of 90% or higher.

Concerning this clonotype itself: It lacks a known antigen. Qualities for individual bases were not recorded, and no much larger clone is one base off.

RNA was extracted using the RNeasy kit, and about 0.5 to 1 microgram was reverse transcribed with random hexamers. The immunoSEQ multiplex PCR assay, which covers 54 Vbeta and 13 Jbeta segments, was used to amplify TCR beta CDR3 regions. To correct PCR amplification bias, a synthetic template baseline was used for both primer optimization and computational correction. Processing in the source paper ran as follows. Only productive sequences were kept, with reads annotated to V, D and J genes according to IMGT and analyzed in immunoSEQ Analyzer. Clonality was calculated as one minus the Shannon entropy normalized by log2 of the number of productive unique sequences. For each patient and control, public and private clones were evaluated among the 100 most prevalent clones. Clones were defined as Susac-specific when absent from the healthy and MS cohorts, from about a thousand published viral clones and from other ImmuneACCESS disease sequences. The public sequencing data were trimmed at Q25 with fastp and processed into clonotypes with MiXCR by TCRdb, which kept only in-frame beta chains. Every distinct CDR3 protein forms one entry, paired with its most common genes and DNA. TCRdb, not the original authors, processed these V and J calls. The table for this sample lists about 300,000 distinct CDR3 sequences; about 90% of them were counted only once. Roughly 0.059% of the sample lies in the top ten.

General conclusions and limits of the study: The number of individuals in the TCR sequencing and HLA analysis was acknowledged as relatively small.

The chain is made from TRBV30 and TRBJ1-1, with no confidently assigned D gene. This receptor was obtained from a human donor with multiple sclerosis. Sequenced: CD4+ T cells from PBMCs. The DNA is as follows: TGTGCCTGGACTGGGGTCTCTCCCTCGAACACTGAAGCTTTCTTT. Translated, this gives CAWTGVSPSNTEAFF.